This entry lists 20 T cell receptor beta chains sequenced from one sample in a study of OX40 agonist ivuxolimab in advanced cancers. Some clones are missing from TCRdb's copy, which holds only in-frame ones; the method was immunoSEQ multiplex PCR. Of 65,000 to 90,000 clones detected, approximately 83% appear once; the ten largest clones hold under 0.55%. Sequences were derived from CD4+ or CD8+ T cells sorted from blood, sampled in a trial of the OX40 agonist ivuxolimab. These receptors all stem from an adult with an advanced solid tumor such as melanoma, head and neck, liver or kidney cancer.

This rearrangement joins TRBV5-4 to TRBJ1-6; TRBD1 matches 9 bases. The CDR3 sequence is 14 residues long. V trimming: 3 bases; J trimming: 10 bases; junction bases outside the gene matches: 5. CDR1 and CDR2 from the germline V gene are SGHNT and YYREEE (reference sequence). The CDR3 DNA is TGTGCCAGCAGCTCACAGGGGGCACGATCACCCCTCCACTTT. It codes for CASSSQGARSPLHF.

This clone was detected a few times. CDR3 region: CASSPLTSAQNTGELFF. DNA for the CDR3: TGCGCCAGCAGCCCATTGACTAGCGCCCAGAACACCGGGGAGCTGTTTTTT. This rearrangement joins TRBV4-3 to TRBJ2-2; 8 positions agree with TRBD2. The V gene's germline CDR1 is LGHNA and CDR2 YSLEER. J was trimmed by 1 base and V by 4 bases; bases with no gene match: 8. The CDR3 consists of 17 residues.

This clone has only a few counts. The chain uses TRBV5-1 and TRBJ1-1; possible D gene TRBD1, 5 bases. Deletions cut 4 bases from V and 0 bases from J, with 7 bases between. CDR1 and CDR2 (germline): SGHRS, YFSETQ. The CDR3 runs 13 residues. The CDR3 loop reads CASSQGLNTEAFF. CDR3 coding DNA: TGCGCCAGCAGCCAGGGCCTGAACACTGAAGCTTTCTTT.

This chain's CDR3 is CSAAEETQYF. The CDR3 DNA is TGCAGCGCCGCCGAAGAGACCCAGTACTTC. This chain joins TRBV29-1 and TRBJ2-5, with unresolved D. This CDR3 has 10 amino acids. Trimming cost V 7 bases and J 3 bases, with 6 bases left between them. Germline lookup yields CDR1 SQVTM and CDR2 ANQGSEA.

This clone was detected once. This CDR3 is CASRWDQGDNQPQHF. The DNA of the CDR3 is TGTGCCAGTCGATGGGACCAGGGGGATAATCAGCCCCAGCATTTT. The genes are TRBV19 and TRBJ1-5, with 7 bases identical to TRBD1. The junction had 11 bases not matched to a gene; V was cut back by 8 bases and J by 4 bases. The CDR3 runs 15 residues. Germline V gene sequence: CDR1 LNHDA, CDR2 SQIVND (reference sequence).

The J gene is TRBJ1-5, the V gene TRBV6-1, with D possibly matching TRBD1 (5 bases). The germline V gene encodes CDR1 MNHNS and CDR2 SASEGT. This CDR3 has 15 amino acids. V lost 7 bases to trimming and J lost 7 bases, with 20 bases between them. The CDR3 loop is CASTEWQGPTQPQHF. CDR3 in DNA: TGTGCCAGCACTGAGTGGCAGGGTCCTACCCAGCCCCAGCATTTT.

The chain carries TRBV7-8 and TRBJ1-5; TRBD1 might be the D (6 bases). The CDR3 covers 15 residues. Trimming stripped 2 bases from V and 7 bases from J, with 15 bases between. Germline lookup yields CDR1 SGHVS and CDR2 FQNEAQ. The CDR3 sequence is CASSLNQGLGQPQHF. The CDR3 nucleotides read TGTGCCAGCAGCTTAAACCAGGGGCTTGGCCAGCCCCAGCATTTT.

This clone has a handful of counts. The chain couples TRBV28 to TRBJ1-3; D unresolved. This CDR3 region has 15 residues. The germline gives CDR1 MDHEN, CDR2 SYDVKM. V was pared by 7 bases and J by 2 bases, with 15 bases between. The CDR3 reads CASTTSRQTGNTIYF. Written as DNA, the CDR3 is TGTGCCAGCACCACATCTCGGCAGACTGGAAACACCATATATTTT. The whole variable domain, filled in from reference TRBV28 and TRBJ1-3, reads DVKVTQSSRYLVKRTGEKVFLECVQDMDHENMFWYRQDPGLGLRLIYFSYDVKMKEKGDIPEGYSVSREKKERFSLILESASTNQTSMYLCASTTSRQTGNTIYFGEGSWLTVV.

The chain uses TRBV6-1 and TRBJ2-7; 13 nucleotides line up with TRBD2. The CDR3 covers 17 residues. The germline V gene has CDR1 MNHNS and CDR2 SASEGT. The V gene end was trimmed by 3 bases and the J gene end by 2 bases; junction bases not matched to a gene: 7. In nucleotides, the CDR3 is TGTGCCAGCAGTGATACGAAACTAGCGGGGGGGACCTACGAGCAGTACTTC. Amino acid sequence: CASSDTKLAGGTYEQYF.

The rearrangement joins TRBV18 to TRBJ2-3, with 9 nucleotides matching TRBD1. The ends lost 2 bases at V and 3 bases at J; junction bases unmatched: 3. The CDR3 extends over 15 amino acids. Looked up from germline, CDR1 is KGHSH and CDR2 is LQKENI. The CDR3 spells CASSPETGGTDTQYF. In DNA form, the CDR3 reads TGTGCCAGCTCACCAGAGACAGGGGGGACAGATACGCAGTATTTT.

The CDR3 here is CASSLGAFDSNSNQPQHF. The CDR3 nucleotides read TGTGCCAGCAGCTTGGGGGCTTTCGACAGTAATAGCAATCAGCCCCAGCATTTT. The rearrangement uses TRBV7-9 and TRBJ1-5, with D tentatively TRBD1 (6 bases). With 3 bases removed from V and 0 bases from J, the gap between germline ends came to 18 bases. The germline V gene encodes CDR1 SEHNR and CDR2 FQNEAQ (reference sequence). The CDR3 is 18 amino acids. Complete variable domain (other parts from reference TRBV7-9 and TRBJ1-5): DTGVSQNPRHKITKRGQNVTFRCDPISEHNRLYWYRQTLGQGPEFLTYFQNEAQLEKSRLLSDRFSAERPKGSFSTLEIQRTEQGDSAMYLCASSLGAFDSNSNQPQHFGDGTRLSIL.

The chain carries TRBV5-4 and TRBJ2-1; D is possibly TRBD1 (6 bases). V was cut by 2 bases and J by 7 bases, with 10 bases left in between. This CDR3 spans 13 amino acids. In germline, CDR1 is SGHNT, CDR2 YYREEE (reference sequence). In nucleotides, the CDR3 is TGTGCCAGCAGCTTAGGACAGCGAAATGAGCAGTTCTTC. Residues: CASSLGQRNEQFF.

The chain joins TRBV18 to TRBJ1-4, with D uncertain. This CDR3 spans 11 amino acids. Trimming pared 6 bases from V and 5 bases from J, leaving 4 bases between. Germline loops: CDR1 KGHSH, CDR2 LQKENI. CDR3 protein: CASSSNEKLFF. CDR3 bases: TGTGCCAGCTCGTCGAATGAAAAACTGTTTTTT. The entire variable domain, with the rest obtained from reference TRBV18 and TRBJ1-4, is as follows: NAGVMQNPRHLVRRRGQEARLRCSPMKGHSHVYWYRQLPEEGLKFMVYLQKENIIDESGMPKERFSAEFPKEGPSILRIQQVVRGDSAAYFCASSSNEKLFFGSGTQLSVL.

On this clone: The junction shows a germline mismatch at one end, possibly a read error. V usage is TRBV7-2 and J usage is TRBJ1-2; a weak D match, TRBD1 (5 bases). This CDR3 has 12 residues. Germline-derived CDR1 and CDR2 are SGHTA and FQGNSA. The CDR3 nucleotides read TGTGCCAGCAGCTCACCCGGGACCGCGGTTCACTTC. Residues: CASSSPGTAVHF.

This chain links TRBV2 with TRBJ2-7; TRBD1 or TRBD2 may be the D gene (5 bases each). Germline V lookup: CDR1 SNHLY, CDR2 FYNNEI. V lost 7 bases, J lost 2 bases, and 15 bases lay in between. The CDR3 has 14 amino acids. CDR3 nucleotides: TGTGCCAGCATGGGGGACCGACGGACCTACGAGCAGTACTTC. Protein product: CASMGDRRTYEQYF.

This chain uses TRBV7-2 with TRBJ2-7; TRBD1 agrees at 7 bases. Germline V gene sequence: CDR1 SGHTA, CDR2 FQGNSA. V shed 1 base and J 3 bases; nucleotides not matched to a gene: 3. The CDR3 consists of 14 residues. Here the CDR3 DNA reads TGTGCCAGCAGCTTAGGACAGGGATTCTACGAGCAGTACTTC. Amino acid sequence: CASSLGQGFYEQYF.

The chain carries TRBV6-1 and TRBJ1-1; a possible D gene is TRBD1 (6 bases). This CDR3 region has 16 residues. Trimming took off 4 bases at V and 3 bases at J, with 18 bases between the two ends. The germline V gene has CDR1 MNHNS and CDR2 SASEGT. CDR3 amino acids: CASSGFPGARDTEAFF. CDR3 sequence (DNA): TGTGCCAGCAGTGGATTTCCGGGGGCCCGTGACACTGAAGCTTTCTTT.

The chain is built from TRBV5-6 and TRBJ1-1; D gene unclear. The V gene's germline CDR1 is SGHDT and CDR2 YYEEEE. The CDR3 loop spans 14 amino acids. Trimming took 6 bases from V and 6 from J, leaving 18 bases between them. CDR3 nucleotide sequence: TGTGCCAGCACCATTGGCGTCAGTGGGGCTGAAGCTTTCTTT. This codes for CASTIGVSGAEAFF.

The chain couples TRBV7-8 to TRBJ2-3, with D tentatively TRBD2 (5 bases). The CDR3 covers 16 residues. V was clipped by 1 base and J by 2 bases, with 13 bases between them. The germline V gene encodes CDR1 SGHVS and CDR2 FQNEAQ. CDR3 bases: TGTGCCAGCAGCTTAGGAGGTCGGGGAAACACAGATACGCAGTATTTT. Encoded protein: CASSLGGRGNTDTQYF.

J is TRBJ2-1 and V is TRBV11-3; 7 nucleotides agree with TRBD2. Germline V gives CDR1 SGHNT, CDR2 YENEEA. The CDR3 sequence is 14 residues long. The V and J ends lost 5 bases and 7 bases, in that order; junction bases with no gene match: 8. The CDR3 nucleotides read TGTGCCAGCAGCCGGACTAGGGAGGTAAATGAGCAGTTCTTC. Translated: CASSRTREVNEQFF.